One and the same sample provided the 10 T cell receptor beta chains below, sequenced in a study of T cells after yellow fever vaccination. TCRdb used MiXCR to reprocess the 5' RACE reads, holding one entry per CDR3 protein. This table holds around 530,000 distinct CDR3 sequences, roughly 17% found once. The specimen was PBMCs, collected 4 to 5 days after the first yellow fever vaccination. The receptors originated from a young man who received the YFV17D yellow fever vaccine.

In this sample, this clonotype turned up many times. The chain employs TRBV29-1 and TRBJ2-2; no definite D call. Germline CDR1 and CDR2: SQVTM and ANQGSEA. V lost 4 bases, J lost 5 bases, and 8 bases lay in between. This CDR3 has 12 residues. CDR3 sequence (DNA): TGCAGCGTTGGGCCAGCAACCGGGGAGCTGTTTTTT. It codes for CSVGPATGELFF.

V usage is TRBV6-2 or TRBV6-3 and J usage is TRBJ2-7, with 9 bases lining up with TRBD1. The ends lost 6 bases at V and 6 bases at J; junction bases unmatched: 3. Germline assignment: CDR1 MNHEY and CDR2 SVGEGT. The length of the CDR3 is 12 residues. Here the CDR3 reads CASSRDRAEQYV. Written as DNA, the CDR3 is TGTGCCAGCAGCCGGGACAGGGCCGAGCAGTACGTC.

The V call is TRBV12-3 or TRBV12-4, the J call TRBJ2-1; D may be TRBD2 (6 bases). The CDR3 covers 11 residues. V gave up 7 bases and J gave up 12 bases, with 13 bases separating them. The CDR3 here is CASTSRSGQFF. The CDR3 nucleotides are TGTGCCAGCACTTCCCGTAGCGGGCAGTTCTTC.

This clonotype turned up a few times. The chain joins TRBV7-9 to TRBJ1-1; no clear D. The V gene's germline CDR1 is SEHNR and CDR2 FQNEAQ (reference sequence). Trimming removed 5 bases at V and 1 base at J, with 14 bases between. The CDR3 has 15 residues. The chain's CDR3 is CASSPTGMRNTEAFF. The CDR3 DNA sequence: TGTGCCAGCAGCCCGACCGGAATGAGGAACACTGAAGCTTTCTTT.

The sample holds a few counts of this clonotype. The CDR3 reads CASSSSTGPYYEQYF. CDR3 sequence (DNA): TGTGCCAGCAGCTCGAGTACCGGACCATATTACGAGCAGTACTTC. The chain couples TRBV7-2 to TRBJ2-7; D unresolved. The CDR3 runs to 15 residues. Germline V lookup: CDR1 SGHTA, CDR2 FQGNSA. The V gene lost 4 bases and the J gene lost 4 bases, with 17 bases spanning the gap. Full variable domain (outside the CDR3, taken from reference TRBV7-2 and TRBJ2-7): GAGVSQSPSNKVTEKGKDVELRCDPISGHTALYWYRQSLGQGLEFLIYFQGNSAPDKSGLPSDRFSAERTGGSVSTLTIQRTQQEDSAVYLCASSSSTGPYYEQYFGPGTRLTVT.

At least ten counts were recorded for this clonotype. The rearrangement joins TRBV4-2 to TRBJ2-2, with 12 bases fitting TRBD2. V gave up 4 bases and J gave up 1 base; unmatched junction bases: 7. CDR1 and CDR2 from the germline V gene are LGHNA and YNFKEQ. The CDR3 covers 18 residues. CDR3 in DNA: TGTGCCAGCAGCCTATCTAGCGGGGGGGATATGAACACCGGGGAGCTGTTTTTT. Its translation: CASSLSSGGDMNTGELFF.

The chain carries TRBV18 and TRBJ1-1; 11 nucleotides match TRBD1. CDR1 KGHSH and CDR2 LQKENI come from the germline V gene. This CDR3 has 15 amino acids. The trim removed 5 bases at V and 7 bases at J, leaving 9 bases unmatched. The CDR3 sequence is CASSVGTGGLDEAFF. CDR3 sequence (DNA): TGTGCCAGCTCAGTTGGGACAGGGGGTTTGGATGAAGCTTTCTTT.

The chain is built from TRBV7-3 and TRBJ2-2; possibly TRBD2 for D (5 bases). This CDR3 is built from 16 residues. Trimming stripped 3 bases from V and 1 base from J, with 12 bases between. Germline-derived CDR1 and CDR2 are SGHTA and FQGTGA. CDR3 region: CASSFGGPVNTGELFF. As DNA, the CDR3 is TGTGCCAGCAGCTTCGGCGGGCCAGTGAACACCGGGGAGCTGTTTTTT.

V is TRBV20-1 and J is TRBJ2-4, with D possibly matching TRBD2 (7 bases). This CDR3 comprises 14 residues. Germline CDR1 and CDR2: DFQATT and SNEGSKA (reference sequence). Trimming removed 2 bases at V and 7 bases at J, with 15 bases between. This CDR3 reads CSARLRGPSNIQYF. CDR3 bases: TGCAGTGCTAGATTGCGGGGGCCCTCGAACATTCAGTACTTC.

V and J are TRBV3-1 and TRBJ1-6; D is uncertain. The CDR3 spans 13 residues. Deletions cut 4 bases from V and 3 bases from J, with 4 bases between. Germline V gives CDR1 LGHDT, CDR2 YNNKEL (reference sequence). CDR3 in DNA: TGTGCCAGCAGCCGGAACTATAATTCACCCCTCCACTTT. Protein: CASSRNYNSPLHF.